This TCR beta chain is drawn from a study of early stage breast cancer tumors. The wider study: Of around 15 invasive breast tumors, more than ten were hormone receptor-positive, HER2-negative. Average read coverage per sample was 9 to 10-fold. Points from the study as a whole: Enriched TCRB sequences shared across patients were mostly commonly generated sequences. Blood repertoires resembled normal breast more than tumor.

CDR1 is SNHLY and CDR2 is FYNNEI in the germline V gene. The CDR3 is made up of 14 amino acids. Between the trimmed V and J ends, which lost 7 bases and 4 bases, there was a span of 13 bases. A note on this clone: Its antigen remains unknown.

Measured with immunoSEQ multiplex PCR; TCRdb has only the in-frame clones, and not every one. This table has under 45,000 clones, around 70% appearing once. This chain connects TRBV2 to TRBJ2-2; the D gene is possibly TRBD2 (5 bases). The clonotype was recovered from a person aged 50-59 years with breast cancer. Sequencing was performed on blood. CDR3 coding DNA: TGTGCCAGCATGTCTCGAGCGGCCACCGGGGAGCTGTTTTTT. It yields the protein CASMSRAATGELFF.